The T cell receptor beta chain under discussion was sequenced for a study of long-term antiretroviral therapy in people with HIV. Overall study context: The oldest samples precede the 2015 immediate-ART recommendation by about a decade.

Study-level points and caveats: Clones with expansion before ART led the repertoire at all time points. Narrower CDR3 length ranges marked HIV repertoires relative to controls.

Concerning this clone itself: The antigen remains unidentified.

V was pared by 1 base and J by 7 bases, with 12 bases of the junction left unmatched. There are 17 residues in the CDR3. Germline values: CDR1 LGHNA, CDR2 YNFKEQ. An immunoSEQ assay, version v3.0, was performed at survey level. Per-sample targets for sequencing were roughly 35,000-50,000 T-cell genomes. Repertoires were generated with immunoSEQ multiplex PCR, while TCRdb's copy carries only in-frame clones and drops some. The profile shows tens of thousands of clones, around 85% of them singletons. The source was unsorted PBMCs, collected 1.2 years after starting antiretroviral therapy. This receptor was taken from a woman in her forties or fifties with HIV. The chain carries TRBV4-2 and TRBJ2-1; 8 nucleotides match TRBD1. For the CDR3, the DNA is TGTGCCAGCAGCCAAGCATTACTGACAGGGGCTTGGAATGAGCAGTTCTTC. It yields the protein CASSQALLTGAWNEQFF.